Presented here are 29 T cell receptor beta chains from one specimen sequenced in a study of CD8+ T cells in alopecia areata. Extracted RNA was reverse transcribed into cDNA, the sequencing template. Sequencing used immunoSEQ multiplex PCR; TCRdb keeps in-frame clones, though not all of them. The repertoire holds 70,000 or so clones, with approximately 28% as singletons. Treatment here: oral pan-JAK inhibitor, 5-10 mg twice daily. The sequencing here drew on CD8+ T cells sorted from blood, taken at week 4, from a patient treated with tofacitinib. The receptors shown here come from a human donor with alopecia areata.

This clone was counted a few times. The chain is built from TRBV4-1 and TRBJ1-5; D might be TRBD1 (5 bases). V was clipped by 4 bases and J by 0 bases, with 16 bases between them. The germline CDR1 and CDR2 sequences are MGHRA and YSYEKL. The CDR3 consists of 17 residues. The CDR3 sequence is CASSLMGGVYSNQPQHF. In nucleotides, the CDR3 is TGCGCCAGCAGCCTGATGGGGGGAGTCTATAGCAATCAGCCCCAGCATTTT.

This clone was counted between two and nine times. The chain joins TRBV7-2 to TRBJ1-2; D ambiguous. This CDR3 region has 12 residues. The V end was cut by 2 bases, the J end by 4 bases, with 5 bases between. Germline V gives CDR1 SGHTA, CDR2 FQGNSA. DNA for the CDR3: TGTGCCAGCAGCTTAATAACCTATGGCTACACCTTC. Its translation is CASSLITYGYTF.

The chain employs TRBV23-1 and TRBJ2-7, with D uncertain. TRBV23-1 carries the ORF label, with uncertain function. Trimming shortened V by 3 bases and J by 7 bases, and 13 bases separated the two germline ends. The CDR3 totals 13 residues. CDR3 protein: CASSQNGRTEQYF. CDR3 nucleotide sequence: TGCGCCAGCAGTCAGAACGGCCGGACGGAGCAGTACTTC.

J is TRBJ2-1 and V is TRBV4-1, with 10 bases that match TRBD2. This CDR3 is built from 16 residues. V gave up 3 bases and J gave up 1 base; unmatched junction bases: 3. Germline V gives CDR1 MGHRA, CDR2 YSYEKL. CDR3 in amino acids: CASSHVAGGSYNEQFF. DNA of the CDR3: TGCGCCAGCAGCCACGTAGCGGGAGGATCCTACAATGAGCAGTTCTTC.

The chain uses TRBV29-1 and TRBJ2-7; 12 positions agree with TRBD2. This CDR3 is 13 amino acids long. Germline lookup yields CDR1 SQVTM and CDR2 ANQGSEA. The V segment lost 7 bases and the J segment 4 bases; nucleotides outside the gene matches: 5. In nucleotides, the CDR3 is TGCAGCGCGACTAGCGGGAGTTCGTACGAGCAGTACTTC. Amino acid sequence: CSATSGSSYEQYF.

The chain uses TRBV29-1 and TRBJ1-2; D call uncertain. Germline V gene data show CDR1 as SQVTM and CDR2 as ANQGSEA. Trimming pared 5 bases from V and 2 bases from J, leaving 9 bases between. This CDR3 spans 12 amino acids. The CDR3 DNA reads as TGCAGCGTTCATGACGGAAACTATGGCTACACCTTC. This codes for CSVHDGNYGYTF. Complete variable domain (other parts from reference TRBV29-1 and TRBJ1-2): SAVISQKPSRDICQRGTSLTIQCQVDSQVTMMFWYRQQPGQSLTLIATANQGSEATYESGFVIDKFPISRPNLTFSTLTVSNMSPEDSSIYLCSVHDGNYGYTFGSGTRLTVV.

V usage is TRBV30 and J usage is TRBJ2-2; D is unclear. Trimming left V 3 bases short and J 1 base short, with 3 bases between. Germline CDR1 reads GTSNPN; CDR2 reads SVGIG (reference sequence). The CDR3 length is 12 residues. CDR3 loop: CAWRQNTGELFF. DNA for the CDR3: TGTGCCTGGAGGCAGAACACCGGGGAGCTGTTTTTT.

This clone turned up a few times. This chain connects TRBV29-1 to TRBJ2-3; 7 bases are shared with TRBD2. V lost 4 bases and J lost 6; bases outside the gene matches: 13. This CDR3 has 15 residues. In germline, CDR1 is SQVTM, CDR2 ANQGSEA. The CDR3 sequence: CSVVFPSREEDTQYF. In DNA, the CDR3 is TGCAGCGTTGTTTTCCCTAGCCGGGAGGAGGATACGCAGTATTTT.

The chain recombines TRBV7-9 with TRBJ2-1; 8 nucleotides line up with TRBD2. This CDR3 has 14 residues. V gave up 5 bases and J gave up 9 bases; unmatched junction bases: 9. The germline V gene has CDR1 SEHNR and CDR2 FQNEAQ (reference sequence). This CDR3 reads CASSPTGLVIEQFF. CDR3 sequence (DNA): TGTGCCAGCAGCCCTACGGGACTAGTGATTGAGCAGTTCTTC.

The V gene is TRBV29-1, the J gene TRBJ2-7; TRBD2 matches 10 bases. V was pared by 0 bases and J by 3 bases, with 5 bases of the junction left unmatched. The V gene's germline CDR1 is SQVTM and CDR2 ANQGSEA. This CDR3 contains 15 residues. For the CDR3, the DNA is TGCAGCGTTGAAGATGAGAGCGGGGGGGACTACGAGCAGTACTTC. This sequence encodes CSVEDESGGDYEQYF.

This clone was observed a few times. The chain employs TRBV7-9 and TRBJ1-1; D not certain. The CDR3 runs 11 residues. CDR1 SEHNR and CDR2 FQNEAQ come from the germline V gene (reference sequence). Trimming took off 8 bases at V and 4 bases at J, with 8 bases between the two ends. The CDR3 sequence is CASGMGTEAFF. The CDR3, as DNA: TGTGCCAGCGGTATGGGCACTGAAGCTTTCTTT.

The genes are TRBV9 and TRBJ2-1; TRBD2 matches 10 bases. Per germline, CDR1 SGDLS and CDR2 YYNGEE. The CDR3 has 15 amino acids. The J segment lost 9 bases and the V segment lost 3 bases, leaving 9 bases of the junction unmatched. CDR3 loop: CASSDRAGGPGEQFF. The CDR3, as DNA: TGTGCCAGCAGCGACCGAGCGGGAGGGCCGGGTGAGCAGTTCTTC. Full variable domain (remainder filled in from reference TRBV9 and TRBJ2-1): DSGVTQTPKHLITATGQRVTLRCSPRSGDLSVYWYQQSLDQGLQFLIQYYNGEERAKGNILERFSAQQFPDLHSELNLSSLELGDSALYFCASSDRAGGPGEQFFGPGTRLTVL.

This clone was seen a few times. The chain uses TRBV5-1 and TRBJ1-1; no reliable D call. V was trimmed by 4 bases and J by 5 bases, leaving 12 bases between them. The CDR3 is 13 residues long. Germline CDR1 SGHRS, CDR2 YFSETQ. CDR3 nucleotide sequence: TGCGCCAGCAGCCGAACTACCGCTACTGAAGCTTTCTTT. This translates into CASSRTTATEAFF.

The CDR3 DNA sequence: TGTGCCAGTCACCGGAGGGGCAGCGCTGACGGCTACACCTTC. Protein: CASHRRGSADGYTF. The chain carries TRBV5-4 and TRBJ1-2; tentatively, D is TRBD1 (5 bases). This CDR3 region has 14 residues. Germline CDR1 SGHNT, CDR2 YYREEE (reference sequence). The V end lost 8 bases, the J end lost 8 bases, and 22 bases lay between the germline ends.

The V call is TRBV29-1, the J call TRBJ1-2, with unresolved D. CDR1 is SQVTM, CDR2 ANQGSEA, per germline. This CDR3 is built from 12 residues. Deletions cut 2 bases from V and 6 bases from J, with 10 bases between. The CDR3 loop reads CSVELRGDGYTF. Here the CDR3 DNA reads TGCAGCGTTGAACTCCGCGGGGATGGCTACACCTTC.

The CDR3: CASSVAQGTEAFF. The DNA for the CDR3 is TGTGCCAGCAGCGTAGCTCAGGGCACTGAAGCTTTCTTT. The V call is TRBV9, the J call TRBJ1-1; TRBD1 might be the D (5 bases). Germline loops: CDR1 SGDLS, CDR2 YYNGEE. The CDR3 totals 13 residues. The V gene lost 0 bases and the J gene lost 4 bases, with 7 bases spanning the gap.

The J gene is TRBJ2-4, the V gene TRBV4-1, with 9 positions matching TRBD1. This CDR3 spans 14 amino acids. Per germline, CDR1 MGHRA and CDR2 YSYEKL. The V and J ends lost 8 bases and 2 bases, in that order; junction bases with no gene match: 4. The CDR3 reads CASGTGSSKNIQYF. The CDR3 DNA is TGCGCCAGCGGGACAGGGTCATCCAAAAACATTCAGTACTTC.

The chain has TRBV25-1 and TRBJ2-5; D not certain. V was shortened by 1 base and J by 3 bases, with 9 bases between the two germline ends. The CDR3 extends over 14 amino acids. CDR1 MGHDK and CDR2 SYGVNS come from the germline V gene. The CDR3 is CASSEFGEEETQYF. The CDR3, as DNA: TGTGCCAGCAGTGAATTTGGGGAAGAAGAGACCCAGTACTTC.

This clone was seen a handful of times. Other DNA variants within this sample encode the same CDR3. V usage is TRBV29-1 and J usage is TRBJ1-1, with D hard to call. The CDR3 has 11 amino acids. The germline V gene has CDR1 SQVTM and CDR2 ANQGSEA. Trimming pared 6 bases from V and 1 base from J, leaving 6 bases between. The CDR3 loop is CSVGKNTEAFF. CDR3 coding DNA: TGCAGCGTCGGGAAGAACACTGAAGCTTTCTTT. Variable domain in full (rest from reference TRBV29-1 and TRBJ1-1): SAVISQKPSRDICQRGTSLTIQCQVDSQVTMMFWYRQQPGQSLTLIATANQGSEATYESGFVIDKFPISRPNLTFSTLTVSNMSPEDSSIYLCSVGKNTEAFFGQGTRLTVV.

V gene TRBV7-9 combines with J gene TRBJ1-2; 9 nucleotides align to TRBD1. There are 16 residues in the CDR3. Germline CDR1 and CDR2: SEHNR and FQNEAQ (reference sequence). Trimming at V came to 0 bases and at J to 7 bases, leaving 9 bases not matched to a gene. CDR3 sequence (DNA): TGTGCCAGCAGCTTAGCGTCAGGACAGGGGAAAGGTGGCTACACCTTC. Protein: CASSLASGQGKGGYTF. Full variable domain (rest looked up from reference TRBV7-9 and TRBJ1-2): DTGVSQNPRHKITKRGQNVTFRCDPISEHNRLYWYRQTLGQGPEFLTYFQNEAQLEKSRLLSDRFSAERPKGSFSTLEIQRTEQGDSAMYLCASSLASGQGKGGYTFGSGTRLTVV.

The CDR3 loop is CASKAGELFF. Here the CDR3 DNA reads TGTGCCAGCAAGGCCGGGGAGCTGTTTTTT. The chain recombines TRBV25-1 with TRBJ2-2, with D unresolved. Germline values: CDR1 MGHDK, CDR2 SYGVNS. V dropped 7 bases and J dropped 6 bases, with 3 bases sitting between them. This CDR3 is built from 10 residues.

This clone was seen a handful of times. The chain couples TRBV9 to TRBJ2-7; D might be TRBD1 (6 bases). The V end was cut by 3 bases, the J end by 1 base, with 11 bases between. Germline lookup yields CDR1 SGDLS and CDR2 YYNGEE. The CDR3 contains 14 residues. CDR3 DNA: TGTGCCAGCAGCGAGGGACACCGATCCTACGAGCAGTACTTC. Protein: CASSEGHRSYEQYF.

Comments on this clone: At the DNA level, this CDR3 is encoded by other sequences in the same sample as well. The rearrangement links TRBV29-1 to TRBJ2-2; TRBD2 is a possible D gene (6 bases). The CDR3 has 13 residues. The V end was cut by 4 bases, the J end by 1 base, with 7 bases between. CDR1 is SQVTM, CDR2 ANQGSEA, per germline. CDR3 region: CSVVGGNTGELFF. The CDR3 DNA reads TGCAGCGTTGTGGGAGGGAACACCGGGGAGCTGTTTTTT.

This clone came up many times. The chain recombines TRBV28 with TRBJ2-3, with D unclear. This CDR3 is 15 amino acids long. Germline assignment: CDR1 MDHEN and CDR2 SYDVKM. Trimming removed 3 bases from V and 3 bases from J, with 13 bases in between. The DNA of the CDR3 is TGTGCCAGCAGTTTTTTGTCCGAGAGAACAGATACGCAGTATTTT. It encodes CASSFLSERTDTQYF.

The rearrangement uses TRBV30 and TRBJ1-2, with D uncertain. Trimming pared 3 bases from V and 8 bases from J, leaving 13 bases between. The CDR3 is made up of 12 amino acids. The germline V gene encodes CDR1 GTSNPN and CDR2 SVGIG (reference sequence). CDR3 loop: CAWRLGLDGYTF. The CDR3 region has the DNA TGTGCCTGGAGGCTCGGGCTGGACGGCTACACCTTC.

This clone was seen only a few times. This chain uses TRBV7-2 with TRBJ1-2, with 8 nucleotides matching TRBD1. The V segment lost 0 bases and the J segment 4 bases; nucleotides outside the gene matches: 1. There are 14 residues in the CDR3. The germline gives CDR1 SGHTA, CDR2 FQGNSA. CDR3 in DNA: TGTGCCAGCAGCTTAGCAGGGACAGGCTATGGCTACACCTTC. Protein sequence: CASSLAGTGYGYTF. Full variable domain (outside the CDR3, taken from reference TRBV7-2 and TRBJ1-2): GAGVSQSPSNKVTEKGKDVELRCDPISGHTALYWYRQSLGQGLEFLIYFQGNSAPDKSGLPSDRFSAERTGGSVSTLTIQRTQQEDSAVYLCASSLAGTGYGYTFGSGTRLTVV.

This clone was seen more than once but under ten times. The chain couples TRBV29-1 to TRBJ2-1; 7 nucleotides line up with TRBD2. This CDR3 region has 14 residues. CDR1 and CDR2 from the germline V gene are SQVTM and ANQGSEA. The V segment lost 3 bases and the J segment 4 bases; nucleotides outside the gene matches: 6. Here the CDR3 DNA reads TGCAGCGTTGAGGCGCAGGGAGGGTACAATGAGCAGTTCTTC. Protein sequence: CSVEAQGGYNEQFF.

This clone was seen a handful of times. The chain uses TRBV29-1 and TRBJ2-7, with 12 bases lining up with TRBD2. Per germline, CDR1 SQVTM and CDR2 ANQGSEA. J gave up 0 bases and V 4 bases, and 1 base lay outside the gene matches. The length of the CDR3 is 14 residues. The CDR3 sequence is CSVGTSGNSYEQYF. The DNA for the CDR3 is TGCAGCGTTGGGACTAGCGGGAACTCCTACGAGCAGTACTTC.

The genes are TRBV11-2 and TRBJ2-7; D possibly matches TRBD1 or TRBD2 (5 bases each). CDR1 SGHAT and CDR2 FQNNGV come from the germline V gene. This CDR3 comprises 14 residues. Trimming pared 5 bases from V and 0 bases from J, leaving 11 bases between. The DNA of the CDR3 is TGTGCCAGCAGCACCCGGGACGGCTCCTACGAGCAGTACTTC. Translating gives CASSTRDGSYEQYF.